This TCR beta chain is from a study of T cell responses to AZD1222 COVID-19 vaccine. CDR1 is SGHVS, CDR2 FQNEAQ, per germline. The CDR3 totals 14 residues. With 8 bases clipped from V and 1 base from J, the junction kept 5 bases outside the gene matches. TCRdb's copy holds only in-frame clones and misses some; the assay was immunoSEQ multiplex PCR. The repertoire includes around 250,000 clones, more than 80% of them detected once, and around 0.5% sits in the top ten. About this clone itself: The antigen is not known.

Study-wide points: Spike-specific TCR breadth and depth both grew after two AZD1222 doses.

The sequencing used peripheral blood, collected on day 0 of AZD1222 vaccination. The receptor was isolated from an adult in good health. The rearrangement uses TRBV7-8 and TRBJ2-5; 9 bases agree with TRBD2. The CDR3 sequence: CASGPSGAQETQYF. The CDR3 nucleotides are TGTGCCAGCGGCCCTAGCGGGGCCCAAGAGACCCAGTACTTC. Full variable domain (rest looked up from reference TRBV7-8 and TRBJ2-5): GAGVSQSPRYKVAKRGQDVALRCDPISGHVSLFWYQQALGQGPEFLTYFQNEAQLDKSGLPSDRFFAERPEGSVSTLKIQRTQQEDSAVYLCASGPSGAQETQYFGPGTRLLVL.